Given below is one T cell receptor beta chain in context. Its antigen remains unidentified. Sequenced by immunoSEQ multiplex PCR; TCRdb stores in-frame clones only, minus some. The sample comprises around 23,000 clones, approximately 71% of which are singletons, and 0.6% to 0.8% rests with the top ten. The related graft donor's blood sample was taken on the day of bone marrow donation. V was pared by 2 bases and J by 6 bases, with 13 bases between. Per the germline V gene, CDR1 is MDHEN and CDR2 is SYDVKM. The CDR3 runs to 15 residues. This sample is drawn from a study of T cells after posttransplantation cyclophosphamide. Study-level findings and limits: Blood and skin or GI T cell repertoires showed limited TRB overlap.

This rearrangement joins TRBV28 to TRBJ2-2, with a possible D match to TRBD2 (5 bases). Sequencing used memory CD4+ T cells sorted from PBMCs. The origin of this receptor is a woman aged 55-69 years in good health, CMV-negative, and a related stem cell transplant donor. The CDR3 loop reads CASSLRLAGAGELFF. In nucleotides, the CDR3 is TGTGCCAGCAGTTTAAGGCTAGCCGGGGCCGGGGAGCTGTTTTTT.